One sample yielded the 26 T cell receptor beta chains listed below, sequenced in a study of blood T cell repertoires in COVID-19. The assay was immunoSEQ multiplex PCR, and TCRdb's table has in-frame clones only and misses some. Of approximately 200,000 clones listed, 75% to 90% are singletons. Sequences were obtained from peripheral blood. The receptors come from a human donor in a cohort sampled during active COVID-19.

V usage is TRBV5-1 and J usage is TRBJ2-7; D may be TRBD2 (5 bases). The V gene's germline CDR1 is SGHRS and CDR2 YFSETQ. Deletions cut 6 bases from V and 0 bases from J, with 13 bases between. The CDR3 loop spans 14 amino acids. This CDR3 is CASTLSSSSYEQYF. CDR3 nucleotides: TGCGCCAGCACCCTCTCTAGCTCCTCCTACGAGCAGTACTTC.

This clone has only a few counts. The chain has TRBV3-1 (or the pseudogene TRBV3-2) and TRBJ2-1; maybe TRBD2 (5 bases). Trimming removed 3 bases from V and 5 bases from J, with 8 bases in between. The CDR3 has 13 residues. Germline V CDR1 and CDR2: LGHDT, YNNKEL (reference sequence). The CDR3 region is CASSQVAHNEQFF. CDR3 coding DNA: TGTGCCAGCAGCCAGGTAGCGCACAATGAGCAGTTCTTC.

CDR3 protein: CAWSIRLEQYF. The CDR3 nucleotides read TGTGCCTGGAGCATCCGACTCGAGCAGTACTTC. V gene TRBV30 combines with J gene TRBJ2-7; D unclear. The V gene lost 3 bases and the J gene lost 6 bases, with 9 bases spanning the gap. Germline V gives CDR1 GTSNPN, CDR2 SVGIG (reference sequence). The CDR3 is 11 amino acids.

CDR3 amino acids: CATSLAGGSDTQYF. The CDR3 nucleotides read TGTGCCACCAGTCTAGCGGGAGGATCAGATACGCAGTATTTT. V gene TRBV24-1 combines with J gene TRBJ2-3; 11 positions agree with TRBD2. CDR1 is KGHDR, CDR2 SFDVKD, per germline. Germline trimming cut 6 bases from V and 4 bases from J; bases unmatched to any gene: 2. The CDR3 runs to 14 residues.

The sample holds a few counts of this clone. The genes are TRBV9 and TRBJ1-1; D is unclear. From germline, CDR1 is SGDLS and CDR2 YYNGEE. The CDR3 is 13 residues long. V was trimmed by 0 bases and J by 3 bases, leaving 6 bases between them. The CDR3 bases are TGTGCCAGCAGCGTAGTGTCGTACACTGAAGCTTTCTTT. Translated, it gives CASSVVSYTEAFF.

CDR3 sequence: CASSLGPTYEQYF. The CDR3 coding sequence is TGCGCCAGCAGCTTGGGGCCCACCTACGAGCAGTACTTC. This rearrangement joins TRBV5-1 to TRBJ2-7; D unresolved. Germline-derived CDR1 and CDR2 are SGHRS and YFSETQ. The V end lost 0 bases, the J end lost 2 bases, and 6 bases lay between the germline ends. The CDR3 runs to 13 residues.

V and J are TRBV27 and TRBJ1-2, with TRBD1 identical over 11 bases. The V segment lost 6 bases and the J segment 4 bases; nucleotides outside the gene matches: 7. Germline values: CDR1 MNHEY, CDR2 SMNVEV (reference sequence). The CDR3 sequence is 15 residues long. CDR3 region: CASSNVGTGGYGYTF. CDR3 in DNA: TGTGCCAGCAGCAACGTTGGGACAGGGGGCTATGGCTACACCTTC.

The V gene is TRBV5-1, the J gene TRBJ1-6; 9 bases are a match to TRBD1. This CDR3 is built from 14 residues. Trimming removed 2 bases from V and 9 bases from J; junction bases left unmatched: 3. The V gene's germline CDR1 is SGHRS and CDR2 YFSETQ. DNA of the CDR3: TGCGCCAGCAGCTTCGGACAGGGGAGTTCACCCCTCCACTTT. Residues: CASSFGQGSSPLHF.

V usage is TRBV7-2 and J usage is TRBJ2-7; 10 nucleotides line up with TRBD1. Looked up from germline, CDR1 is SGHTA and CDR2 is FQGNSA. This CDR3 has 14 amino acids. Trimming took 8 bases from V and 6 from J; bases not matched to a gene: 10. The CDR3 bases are TGTGCCAGCTGGTCTGGGACAGGGGTACTCGAGCAGTACTTC. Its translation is CASWSGTGVLEQYF.

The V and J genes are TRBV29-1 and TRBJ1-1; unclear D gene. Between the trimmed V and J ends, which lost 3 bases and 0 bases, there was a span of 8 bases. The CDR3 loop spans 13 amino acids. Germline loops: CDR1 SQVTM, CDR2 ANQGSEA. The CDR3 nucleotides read TGCAGCGTTGACCGGGTTCTGAACACTGAAGCTTTCTTT. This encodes CSVDRVLNTEAFF.

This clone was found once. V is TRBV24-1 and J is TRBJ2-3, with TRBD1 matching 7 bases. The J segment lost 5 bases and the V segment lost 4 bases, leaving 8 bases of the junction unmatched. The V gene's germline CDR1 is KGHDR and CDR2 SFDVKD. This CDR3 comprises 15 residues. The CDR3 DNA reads TGTGCCACCAGTGACCATGACAGGGAGAGAGATACGCAGTATTTT. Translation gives CATSDHDRERDTQYF.

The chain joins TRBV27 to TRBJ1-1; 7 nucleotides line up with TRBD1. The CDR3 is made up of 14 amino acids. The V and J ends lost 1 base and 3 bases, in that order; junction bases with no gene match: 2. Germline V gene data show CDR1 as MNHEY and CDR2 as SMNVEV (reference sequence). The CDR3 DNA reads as TGTGCCAGCAGTTTATTTCAGGGGGACACTGAAGCTTTCTTT. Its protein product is CASSLFQGDTEAFF.

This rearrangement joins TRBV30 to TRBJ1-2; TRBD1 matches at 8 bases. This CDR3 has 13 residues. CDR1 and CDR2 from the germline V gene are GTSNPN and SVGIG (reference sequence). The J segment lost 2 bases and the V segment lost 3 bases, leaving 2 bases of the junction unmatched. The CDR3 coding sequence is TGTGCCTGGAGCCAGGGGGCCAACTATGGCTACACCTTC. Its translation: CAWSQGANYGYTF.

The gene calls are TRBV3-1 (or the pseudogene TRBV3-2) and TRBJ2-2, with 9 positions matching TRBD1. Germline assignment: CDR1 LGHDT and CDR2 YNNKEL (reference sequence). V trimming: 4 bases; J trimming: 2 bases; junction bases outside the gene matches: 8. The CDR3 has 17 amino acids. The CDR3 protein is CASSPGTGPPNTGELFF. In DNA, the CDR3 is TGTGCCAGCAGCCCCGGGACAGGGCCTCCCAACACCGGGGAGCTGTTTTTT.

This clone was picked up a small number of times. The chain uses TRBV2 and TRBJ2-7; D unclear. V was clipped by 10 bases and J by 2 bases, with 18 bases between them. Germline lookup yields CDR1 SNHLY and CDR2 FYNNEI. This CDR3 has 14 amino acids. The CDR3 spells CAITYLPPTYEQYF. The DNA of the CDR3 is TGTGCCATTACATACCTCCCGCCAACCTACGAGCAGTACTTC.

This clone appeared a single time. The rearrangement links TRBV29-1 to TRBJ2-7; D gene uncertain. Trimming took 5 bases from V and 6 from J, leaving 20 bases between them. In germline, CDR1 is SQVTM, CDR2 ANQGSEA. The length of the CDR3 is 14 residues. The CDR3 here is CSVSVAVSSFEQYF. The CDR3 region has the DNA TGCAGCGTTTCGGTGGCAGTTAGCTCATTCGAGCAGTACTTC.

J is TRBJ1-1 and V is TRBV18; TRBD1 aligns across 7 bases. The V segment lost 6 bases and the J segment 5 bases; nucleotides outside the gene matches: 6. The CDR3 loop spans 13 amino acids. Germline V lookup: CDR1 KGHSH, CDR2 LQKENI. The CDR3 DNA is TGTGCCAGCTCTCCGGACAGGCTGACTGAAGCTTTCTTT. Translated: CASSPDRLTEAFF.

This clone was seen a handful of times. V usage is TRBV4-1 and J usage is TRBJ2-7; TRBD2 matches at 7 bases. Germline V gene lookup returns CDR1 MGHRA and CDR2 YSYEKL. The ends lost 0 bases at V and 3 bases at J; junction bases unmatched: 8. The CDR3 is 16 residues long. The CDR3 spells CASSQDVAGAVYEQYF. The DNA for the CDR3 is TGCGCCAGCAGCCAAGATGTGGCGGGAGCCGTCTACGAGCAGTACTTC.

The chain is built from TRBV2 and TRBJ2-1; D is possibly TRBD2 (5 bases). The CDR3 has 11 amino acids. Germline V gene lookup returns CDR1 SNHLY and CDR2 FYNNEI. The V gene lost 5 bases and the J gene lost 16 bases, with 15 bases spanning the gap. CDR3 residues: CASSYPVRVFF. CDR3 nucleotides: TGTGCCAGCAGTTACCCGGTGAGGGTATTCTTC.

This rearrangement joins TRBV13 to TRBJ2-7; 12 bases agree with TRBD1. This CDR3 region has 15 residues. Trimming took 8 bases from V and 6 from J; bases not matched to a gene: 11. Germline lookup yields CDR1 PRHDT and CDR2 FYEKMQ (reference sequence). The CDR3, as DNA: TGTGCCAGCGCAAGCCGGGACAGGGGGCGCGTCGAGCAGTACTTC. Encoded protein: CASASRDRGRVEQYF.

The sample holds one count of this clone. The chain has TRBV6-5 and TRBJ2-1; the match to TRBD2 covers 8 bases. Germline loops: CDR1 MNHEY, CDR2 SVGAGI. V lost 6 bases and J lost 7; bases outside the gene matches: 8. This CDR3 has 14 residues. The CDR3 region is CASSYGGGRNEQFF. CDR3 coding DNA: TGTGCCAGCAGCTACGGGGGGGGGAGGAATGAGCAGTTCTTC.

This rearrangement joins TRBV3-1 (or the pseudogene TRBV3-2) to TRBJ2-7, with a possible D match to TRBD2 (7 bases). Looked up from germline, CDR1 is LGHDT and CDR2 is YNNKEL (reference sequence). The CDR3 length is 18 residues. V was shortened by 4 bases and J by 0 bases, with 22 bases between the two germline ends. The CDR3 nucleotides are TGTGCCAGCAGCCCCCTCATACGAACGGGGGGCGGCTCCTACGAGCAGTACTTC. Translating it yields CASSPLIRTGGGSYEQYF.

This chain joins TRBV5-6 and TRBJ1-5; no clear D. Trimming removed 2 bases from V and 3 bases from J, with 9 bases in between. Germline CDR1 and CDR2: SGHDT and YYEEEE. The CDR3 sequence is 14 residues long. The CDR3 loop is CASSFSRSNQPQHF. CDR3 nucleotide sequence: TGTGCCAGCAGCTTTTCCAGATCCAATCAGCCCCAGCATTTT.

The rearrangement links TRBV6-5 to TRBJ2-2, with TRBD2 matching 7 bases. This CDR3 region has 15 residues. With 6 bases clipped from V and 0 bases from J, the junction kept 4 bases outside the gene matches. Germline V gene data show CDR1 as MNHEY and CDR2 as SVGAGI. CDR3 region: CASRIAGTNTGELFF. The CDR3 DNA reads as TGTGCCAGCAGGATAGCGGGTACGAACACCGGGGAGCTGTTTTTT.

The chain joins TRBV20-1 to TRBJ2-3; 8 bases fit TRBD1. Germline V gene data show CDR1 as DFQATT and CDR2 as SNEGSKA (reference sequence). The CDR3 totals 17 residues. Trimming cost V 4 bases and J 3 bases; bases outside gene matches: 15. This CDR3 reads CSANDRGLGYGTDTQYF. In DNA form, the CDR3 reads TGCAGTGCTAATGACAGGGGCCTGGGGTACGGGACAGATACGCAGTATTTT.

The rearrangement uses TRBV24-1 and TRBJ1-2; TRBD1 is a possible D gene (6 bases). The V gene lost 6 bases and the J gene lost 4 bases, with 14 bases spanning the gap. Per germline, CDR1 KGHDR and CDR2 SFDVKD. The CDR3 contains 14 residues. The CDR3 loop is CATSLPGTSYGYTF. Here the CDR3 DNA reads TGTGCCACCAGTCTCCCCGGGACAAGCTATGGCTACACCTTC.